In this sample, the clone carrying this T cell receptor (beta chain) turned up a few times. Its cognate antigen is unknown. The data belong to a study of T cells after yellow fever vaccination. Overall study: The fractions with low cell numbers were processed using SMART-Seq v4 Ultra Low Input. Whole-study findings and limits: FACS-sorted repertoires could contain abundant clonotypes contaminating from the bulk population.

This CDR3 region has 17 residues. Germline CDR1 reads DFQATT; CDR2 reads SNEGSKA (reference sequence). Trimming took off 0 bases at V and 0 bases at J, with 15 bases between the two ends. TCRdb itself ran the 5' RACE reads through MiXCR, one entry per CDR3 protein. The sample holds 300,000 to 350,000 distinct CDR3 sequences, roughly 8.3% seen once. Specimen: PBMCs, collected about 49 days after the first yellow fever vaccination. This clonotype was sampled from a man between 18 and 29 years old who received the YFV17D yellow fever vaccine. The V call is TRBV20-1, the J call TRBJ1-5; D is ambiguous. The CDR3 DNA is TGCAGTGCTAGAGACGACGGCAGCAGGCTTAGCAATCAGCCCCAGCATTTT. Amino acid sequence: CSARDDGSRLSNQPQHF.